Presented here are 8 T cell receptor beta chains from one specimen sequenced in a study of blood T cell repertoires in COVID-19. Sequencing was performed with immunoSEQ multiplex PCR; in TCRdb, only in-frame clones are kept and a portion is missing. The data hold about 280,000 clones, with over 75% observed a single time. The sequencing input was peripheral blood. Every receptor here comes from a human donor in a cohort sampled during active COVID-19.

This clone occurred once. This rearrangement joins TRBV7-8 to TRBJ1-4, with D unclear. Trimming took off 2 bases at V and 5 bases at J, with 12 bases between the two ends. Germline V gene data show CDR1 as SGHVS and CDR2 as FQNEAQ. The CDR3 length is 15 residues. Here the CDR3 DNA reads TGTGCCAGCAGCTTATTCCGGTCGTGGAATGAAAAACTGTTTTTT. Its translation: CASSLFRSWNEKLFF.

The V gene is TRBV3-1 (or the pseudogene TRBV3-2), the J gene TRBJ1-2; D possibly corresponds to TRBD1 (5 bases). Germline assignment: CDR1 LGHDT and CDR2 YNNKEL (reference sequence). The V and J ends lost 0 bases and 7 bases respectively, with 9 bases between them. The CDR3 loop spans 13 amino acids. CDR3 loop: CASSQEGRFGYTF. CDR3 in DNA: TGTGCCAGCAGCCAAGAGGGGCGCTTTGGCTACACCTTC.

In this sample, this clone turned up a few times. This rearrangement joins TRBV12-3 or TRBV12-4 to TRBJ2-1; possible D gene TRBD2, 5 bases. The CDR3 has 13 residues. Trimming removed 7 bases at V and 5 bases at J, with 12 bases between. The CDR3 DNA sequence: TGTGCCAGCATGGACTGGCAAAACAATGAGCAGTTCTTC. Translating gives CASMDWQNNEQFF.

The CDR3 coding sequence is TGTGCCAGCTCCCTTGCGTCGGGTAGCACCTACAATGAGCAGTTCTTC. Translated, it gives CASSLASGSTYNEQFF. The J gene is TRBJ2-1, the V gene TRBV18; D is unclear. There are 16 residues in the CDR3. V shed 6 bases and J shed 2 bases, with 17 bases lying between them. CDR1 is KGHSH, CDR2 LQKENI, per germline.

This chain links TRBV23-1 with TRBJ1-5, with a possible D match to TRBD1 (6 bases). TRBV23-1 is an ORF, and what it does is uncertain. The ends were cut back, 8 bases at V and 6 bases at J, with 20 bases in the middle. The CDR3 contains 15 residues. The CDR3, as DNA: TGCGCCAGCCCTCCACCCCACAGGGCGGGTCAGCCCCAGCATTTT. Its protein is CASPPPHRAGQPQHF.

The chain couples TRBV19 to TRBJ1-3, with TRBD1 matching over 9 bases. Germline values: CDR1 LNHDA, CDR2 SQIVND (reference sequence). The junction had 9 bases not matched to a gene; V was cut back by 3 bases and J by 0 bases. The CDR3 totals 18 residues. Here the CDR3 reads CASSMVGTGYSSGNTIYF. The CDR3 nucleotides read TGTGCCAGTAGTATGGTGGGGACAGGGTACAGCTCTGGAAACACCATATATTTT.

The rearrangement uses TRBV25-1 and TRBJ1-2; 7 bases agree with TRBD1. Germline CDR1 is MGHDK and CDR2 is SYGVNS. CDR3 size: 16 residues. V shed 4 bases and J 4 bases; nucleotides not matched to a gene: 12. The DNA for the CDR3 is TGTGCCAGCAGTGGTACCGGGACAGACCAAGTCTATGGCTACACCTTC. Translation gives CASSGTGTDQVYGYTF.

The chain has TRBV19 and TRBJ2-1, with TRBD2 identical over 7 bases. The junction had 6 bases not matched to a gene; V was cut back by 7 bases and J by 9 bases. The CDR3 sequence is 12 residues long. Germline CDR1 is LNHDA and CDR2 is SQIVND (reference sequence). The CDR3 coding sequence is TGTGCCAGTACCAAACAGCGGGGTGAGCAGTTCTTC. Its translation is CASTKQRGEQFF.